This TCR beta chain was obtained from a study of early T cells in non-severe SARS-CoV-2 infection. Study summary: The input, bulk RNA from unsorted whole blood, was sequenced, and chains were unpaired.

Notes on the study in general: Database matching using VDJdb favored anti-spike CD8 responses, with private and CD4 specificities left missing.

The TCR library protocol was used to attach unique molecular identifiers. These identifiers were attached to individual cDNA molecules. Each CDR3 protein gets one entry after TCRdb re-called the 5' RACE reads with MiXCR. The table records 40,000 to 50,000 distinct CDR3 sequences, 5.4% of them present only once. This clonotype occurred many times. Its antigen is as yet unknown. Between the trimmed V and J ends, which lost 0 bases and 6 bases, there was a span of 13 bases. This CDR3 is 15 amino acids long. CDR1 and CDR2 from the germline V gene are SGHNT and YYREEE (reference sequence). The TCR comes from an adult who was a healthcare worker with PCR-confirmed SARS-CoV-2 infection or an uninfected control (not recorded which). The J gene is TRBJ2-1, the V gene TRBV5-4; D is perhaps TRBD2 (5 bases). This sample comprised whole blood, obtained at baseline. The CDR3 sequence: CASSLAGNYGNEQFF. CDR3 DNA: TGTGCCAGCAGCTTGGCGGGGAATTACGGCAATGAGCAGTTCTTC. The whole variable domain, remainder taken from reference TRBV5-4 and TRBJ2-1, is ETGVTQSPTHLIKTRGQQVTLRCSSQSGHNTVSWYQQALGQGPQFIFQYYREEENGRGNFPPRFSGLQFPNYSSELNVNALELDDSALYLCASSLAGNYGNEQFFGPGTRLTVL.